Below, 9 T cell receptor beta chains from the same sample are listed, as sequenced in a study of Ad26.COV2.S vaccination and SARS-CoV-2 variants. Only in-frame clones appear in the TCRdb table, and some are missing; sequencing was by immunoSEQ multiplex PCR. The sample consists of some 250,000 clones, approximately 90% of them appearing once. Treatment specified: around 19 received Ad26.COV2.S at low or high dose, single or two shots; 5 received placebo; per-sample allocation not given. Day 63 following the first vaccine or placebo injection was when the samples were taken. The sample here was peripheral blood, taken in a trial of Ad26.COV2.S vaccine versus placebo. The receptors derive from a person between 18 and 65 years old who received the Ad26.COV2.S COVID-19 vaccine or a placebo.

This chain links TRBV6-5 with TRBJ1-1; 7 nucleotides line up with TRBD1. V lost 9 bases and J lost 5; bases outside the gene matches: 9. CDR1 and CDR2 from the germline V gene are MNHEY and SVGAGI. This CDR3 is 13 amino acids long. The CDR3 is CARRLQGRTEAFF. In DNA form, the CDR3 reads TGTGCCAGGAGGTTACAGGGGAGGACTGAAGCTTTCTTT.

This chain joins TRBV11-2 and TRBJ2-1; 12 bases are shared with TRBD2. Germline-derived CDR1 and CDR2 are SGHAT and FQNNGV. The CDR3 is made up of 15 amino acids. The ends lost 8 bases at V and 7 bases at J; junction bases unmatched: 9. Here the CDR3 DNA reads TGTGCCAGCCCTTCTAGCGGGAGGGCCGGGAATGAGCAGTTCTTC. This sequence encodes CASPSSGRAGNEQFF. Full variable domain (missing parts from reference TRBV11-2 and TRBJ2-1): EAGVAQSPRYKIIEKRQSVAFWCNPISGHATLYWYQQILGQGPKLLIQFQNNGVVDDSQLPKDRFSAERLKGVDSTLKIQPAKLEDSAVYLCASPSSGRAGNEQFFGPGTRLTVL.

This clone showed up just once. The V and J genes are TRBV7-2 and TRBJ1-2, with 9 bases identical to TRBD1. The germline CDR1 and CDR2 sequences are SGHTA and FQGNSA. CDR3 size: 16 residues. V shed 1 base and J 3 bases; nucleotides not matched to a gene: 6. CDR3 region: CASSLGVGTGHYGYTF. The CDR3 DNA reads TGTGCCAGCAGCTTAGGGGTCGGGACAGGGCACTATGGCTACACCTTC.

The V gene is TRBV27, the J gene TRBJ2-7; 11 nucleotides match TRBD2. Losses at the gene ends were 5 bases for V and 3 bases for J; bases not matched to a gene: 6. CDR3 length equals 15 residues. Germline CDR1 MNHEY, CDR2 SMNVEV (reference sequence). CDR3 sequence: CASSAGLAVIYEQYF. CDR3 bases: TGTGCCAGCAGTGCGGGACTAGCGGTGATCTACGAGCAGTACTTC.

Here the CDR3 reads CASSQEGRGHYGYTF. CDR3 in DNA: TGTGCCAGCAGCCAAGAGGGAAGGGGACACTATGGCTACACCTTC. The gene calls are TRBV4-2 and TRBJ1-2; D may be TRBD1 (5 bases). With 0 bases removed from V and 3 bases from J, the gap between germline ends came to 11 bases. The CDR3 is 15 residues long. Per germline, CDR1 LGHNA and CDR2 YNFKEQ.

The chain employs TRBV10-1 and TRBJ2-2, with 7 bases that match TRBD1. CDR1 WNHNN and CDR2 SYGVQD come from the germline V gene (reference sequence). Germline trimming cut 6 bases from V and 7 bases from J; bases unmatched to any gene: 5. The length of the CDR3 is 13 residues. The CDR3 DNA reads TGCGCCAGCAGGGCAGGGGGTGGCGGGGAGCTGTTTTTT. Translated, it gives CASRAGGGGELFF.

The chain carries TRBV9 and TRBJ2-2, with a weak D call TRBD1 (6 bases). Trimming removed 5 bases from V and 1 base from J, with 21 bases in between. The CDR3 has 18 amino acids. Germline lookup yields CDR1 SGDLS and CDR2 YYNGEE. The DNA of the CDR3 is TGTGCCAGCAGTACAGGGTACCCCAAAATGGGGAACACCGGGGAGCTGTTTTTT. Translated, it gives CASSTGYPKMGNTGELFF.

The sample holds one count of this clone. The genes are TRBV6-6 and TRBJ1-6, with TRBD1 as a possible D gene (6 bases). V lost 4 bases and J lost 7, with 11 bases in between. The CDR3 contains 14 residues. Germline-derived CDR1 and CDR2 are MNHNY and SVGAGI (reference sequence). CDR3 loop: CASSSATGNSPLHF. Written as DNA, the CDR3 is TGTGCCAGCAGTTCCGCGACAGGAAATTCACCCCTCCACTTT.

The chain couples TRBV7-9 to TRBJ1-1; D perhaps matches TRBD1 (5 bases). CDR3 length equals 14 residues. The germline CDR1 and CDR2 sequences are SEHNR and FQNEAQ (reference sequence). Trimming cost V 0 bases and J 1 base, with 6 bases left between them. The CDR3 is CASSLARGNTEAFF. The CDR3 DNA reads TGTGCCAGCAGCTTAGCAAGGGGGAACACTGAAGCTTTCTTT.